This T cell receptor (beta chain) comes out of a study of T cells in Graves' hyperthyroidism and ophthalmopathy. A patient was excluded if there was uncontrolled infection, other autoimmune disease, pregnancy or lactation. The CDR3 is 13 residues long. Looked up from germline, CDR1 is DFQATT and CDR2 is SNEGSKA (reference sequence). Trimming at V came to 6 bases and at J to 9 bases, leaving 10 bases not matched to a gene. Amplification targeted TCR beta CDR3 regions from RNA transcripts. TCR CDR3 underwent first-round RT-PCR with the HTBI primer set. TCRdb ran MiXCR on the multiplex PCR reads and lists one entry per CDR3 protein. The table shows around 35,000 distinct CDR3 sequences, with under 65% occurring only once.

J is TRBJ1-5 and V is TRBV20-1, with 8 bases identical to TRBD1. The source is a woman between 40 and 50 years old with Graves' ophthalmopathy. The sequencing input was blood. Here the CDR3 DNA reads TGCAGTGCCCAGATCGGACAGGGAAGGCCCCAGCATTTT. Protein: CSAQIGQGRPQHF.